The clone carrying this T cell receptor (beta chain) was seen repeatedly, ten times or more. The antigen remains undetermined. The data were obtained in a study of neurological immune-mediated disorders. V was shortened by 0 bases and J by 3 bases, with 9 bases between the two germline ends. The CDR3 runs to 15 residues. Germline assignment: CDR1 ENHRY and CDR2 SYGVKD. The cDNA came from 5'RACE, which used 10-nucleotide random UMIs. TCRdb independently ran MiXCR on the 5' RACE reads; one entry per CDR3 protein. In the table there are around 78,000 distinct CDR3 sequences, under 20% of which are singletons. The study's findings and limits: No CDR3 amino acid sequences recurred among expanded clones across subjects, suggesting private repertoires in all groups.

The study used blood bank volunteers in Maryland, USA, as healthy controls. It was from 2 million PBMCs stored at -80 C that the unsorted libraries were obtained. The sample comprised PBMCs. V is TRBV10-3 and J is TRBJ1-5; D not resolved. This receptor was identified in a woman in her forties in good health. The CDR3 sequence: CAISESRTFNQPQHF. For the CDR3, the DNA is TGTGCCATCAGTGAGTCGCGGACTTTCAATCAGCCCCAGCATTTT.